This TCR beta chain was recorded in a study of blood T cell repertoires in COVID-19. In the source study's methods: Reference gene primer amplification gave estimated nucleated cell counts. Only in-frame clones appear in the TCRdb table, and some are missing; sequencing was by immunoSEQ multiplex PCR. V and J calls plus clone size are reproduced from that table; the DNA served to infer D and trimming. The repertoire holds some 160,000 clones, with 76% as singletons. This clonotype was sampled from a man between 60 and 70 years old with acute or convalescent COVID-19. The specimen was peripheral blood.

The CDR3 DNA sequence: TGTGCCAGCAGTTTACGTAGGACAGTCGGGGTTCAGCCCCAGCATTTT. Residues: CASSLRRTVGVQPQHF. The rearrangement joins TRBV28 to TRBJ1-5, with D tentatively TRBD1 (6 bases). Germline V lookup: CDR1 MDHEN, CDR2 SYDVKM. The germline V and J ends were trimmed by 2 bases and 6 bases, with 17 bases remaining between them. This CDR3 spans 16 amino acids.